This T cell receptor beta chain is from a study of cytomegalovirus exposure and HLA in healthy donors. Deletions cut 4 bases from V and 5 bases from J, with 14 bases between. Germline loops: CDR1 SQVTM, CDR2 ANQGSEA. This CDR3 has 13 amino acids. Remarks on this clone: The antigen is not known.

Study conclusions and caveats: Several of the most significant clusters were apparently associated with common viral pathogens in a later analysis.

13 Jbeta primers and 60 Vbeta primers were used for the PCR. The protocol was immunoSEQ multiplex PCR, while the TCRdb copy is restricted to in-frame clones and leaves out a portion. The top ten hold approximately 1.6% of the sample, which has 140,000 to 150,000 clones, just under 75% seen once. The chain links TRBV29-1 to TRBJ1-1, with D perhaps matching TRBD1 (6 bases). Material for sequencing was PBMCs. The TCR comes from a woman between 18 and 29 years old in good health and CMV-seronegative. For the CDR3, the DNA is TGCAGCGTTGCTCGGAACAGGGATACTGAAGCTTTCTTT. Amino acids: CSVARNRDTEAFF. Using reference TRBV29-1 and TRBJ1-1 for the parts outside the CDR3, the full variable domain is SAVISQKPSRDICQRGTSLTIQCQVDSQVTMMFWYRQQPGQSLTLIATANQGSEATYESGFVIDKFPISRPNLTFSTLTVSNMSPEDSSIYLCSVARNRDTEAFFGQGTRLTVV.